This record concerns one TCR beta chain sequence. There is no known antigen for this receptor. Base qualities are not provided; no much larger clone lies one nucleotide away. The trial excluded patients who had a history of autoimmune disease or were on systemic immunosuppression. In every dose cohort, peripheral blood was drawn for TCR sequencing at baseline, cycle 4 day 1, and cycle 7 day 1. The samples were taken from a phase I, first-in-human, multicenter, open-label dose-escalation trial of ivuxolimab. Adults with locally advanced or metastatic melanoma, renal cell, hepatocellular, or head and neck squamous cell carcinoma were enrolled in the trial. CD4+ and CD8+ T cells were sorted separately from peripheral blood before TCR sequencing. Genomic DNA was isolated from the sorted cells so that the TCRbeta CDR3 region could be sequenced. The immunoSEQ Assay was used to sequence the TCRbeta CDR3 regions. TCRdb obtained this table from immuneACCESS and retained in-frame rearrangements with V and J assigned. These tables miss some clones; where compared with another copy, unresolved V genes account for less than half of the shortfall, and the remainder is unexplained. The sample table holds fewer than 25,000 clones, of which just under 85% were seen once. Of the sample, roughly 29% is held by the ten largest clones.

The sample belongs to a study of OX40 agonist ivuxolimab in advanced cancers. Concerning the study at large: The costimulatory receptor OX40 (CD134) was targeted by ivuxolimab, a fully human IgG2 agonistic monoclonal antibody. Intravenous ivuxolimab was administered to patients every 2 weeks at six dose levels: 0.01, 0.1, 0.3, 1.5, 3 and 10 mg/kg. Of the 50 to 55 dose-escalation patients, hepatocellular carcinoma was present in around 20, melanoma in around 15, renal cell carcinoma in 9 and head and neck cancer in 9. The dose-escalation cohort was approximately 83% male with a mean age of about 60 years, ranging from about 20 to 80. Patients were allowed to have had prior anti-PD-1, anti-PD-L1 or anti-CTLA-4 therapy, and around 41% of the dose-escalation patients had previously received checkpoint inhibitors. Three dose-escalation patients achieved partial responses, one with hepatocellular carcinoma and two with cutaneous melanoma. The purpose of peripheral TCRbeta sequencing was to test whether ivuxolimab changed TCR sequence diversity and led to clonal T-cell expansion. The paper covers the monotherapy dose-escalation part of the phase I ivuxolimab trial, which included N of about 56 patients. Beyond this particular receptor, the publication reports: Partial responders in the 0.1-3.0 mg/kg groups had among the lowest normalized peripheral clonal expansion, especially among CD8+ T cells. After ivuxolimab, CD8+ T cells had more expanded clones than CD4+ T cells on average. Clonal expansion of both CD4+ and CD8+ blood T cells was observed from baseline to week 6 at doses 0.1 to 3.0 mg/kg. The antigen specificity of the clonally expanded peripheral T cells was not determined. Low levels of normalized T-cell clonal expansion were also seen in some nonresponding patients.

Trimming accounts for 4 bases at V and 5 bases at J, while the number of junction bases matched to no gene is 3. Inclusive of the bounding cysteine and phenylalanine, the CDR3 is 12 residues long. Of the read, only the CDR3 DNA is kept; its 36 bases are in frame from base 1. As encoded in the germline V gene (reference sequence), CDR1 is GTSNPN while CDR2 is SVGIG. The sequenced sample was CD4+ or CD8+ T cells sorted from blood, obtained in a trial of the OX40 agonist ivuxolimab. This sequence was found in an adult with an advanced solid tumor such as melanoma, head and neck, liver or kidney cancer. The rearranged chain carries TRBV30 and TRBJ2-7, with TRBD2 matching 9 junction bases. The DNA reads as follows: TGTGCCTGGAAGGCGGGAGGGCACGAGCAGTACTTC. Its translation reads: CAWKAGGHEQYF. Extended through the reference TRBV30 and TRBJ2-7 proteins, this CDR3 yields the full variable domain: SQTIHQWPATLVQPVGSPLSLECTVEGTSNPNLYWYRQAAGRGLQLLFYSVGIGQISSEVPQNLSASRPQDRQFILSSKKLLLSDSGFYLCAWKAGGHEQYFGPGTRLTVT.